The entry below describes one T cell receptor (beta chain). The target of this receptor is not known. Base qualities are missing; no much larger clone stands one base away. CDR1 and CDR2 (SGDLS, YYNGEE) derive from the germline V gene. V is shortened by 0 bases, J by 3 bases, and the region joining them spans 8 bases. The CDR3 starts with the cysteine, ends with the phenylalanine, and has 14 residues. Left in the record is the CDR3 DNA by itself, 42 bases read in frame from the first base. The data are from a study of blood T cell repertoires in COVID-19 (dated by TCRdb to 2018 to 2021). Context from the whole study: The collaborator samples originated in the United States, Italy and Spain and spanned the acute and convalescent phases of COVID-19. The material from the prospective study consisted of cDNA or gDNA derived from T cells, B-cell-depleted T cells, or PBMCs. Subjects who had been exposed to COVID-19, were actively infected with it, or had recovered from it provided the deeply sampled blood TCRbeta repertoires that made up the dataset. A freely available public database, intended as a resource for researchers studying the immune response to SARS-CoV-2, is where the repertoires were released. The samples were drawn from the first 160 participants of the ongoing ImmuneRACE study and from 950 to 1,500 subjects provided by 6 global collaborators. Nearly every sample came with metadata listing a de-identified subject ID, COVID-19 status, age in years and sex. Where available, HLA class I and class II types were taken from metadata supplied by the sample provider and were not determined by assay-based typing. Study-wide conclusions, independent of this receptor: The quantity of clinical and demographic metadata differed by source and by participant and was supplied without curation.

TCRbeta CDR3 regions were amplified from genomic DNA using the immunoSEQ Assay, a bias-controlled multiplex PCR. In the authors' own workflow: Within the assay, amplification of reference gene primers was used to estimate how many nucleated cells each sample contained. To quantify the absolute abundance of each unique TCRbeta CDR3 rearrangement, sequence reads were collapsed and filtered. For each sample, productive Simpson clonality was calculated as the square root of Simpson's diversity index across productive rearrangements. TCRdb's version of the immuneACCESS table is confined to in-frame rearrangements and falls short of the full clone set. An unresolved V gene accounts for under half of the shortfall where checked; the remainder is of unknown origin. V and J calls and clone size are copied from that table; D and trimming were computed from the DNA. The sample includes 230,000 or so clones, with almost 90% observed a single time. The ten top clones hold roughly 15% of the sample.

Participants in the prospective study were enrolled through a virtual design, were aged roughly 18 to 100 years, and lived in approximately 25 United States geographic areas. To assign participants to cohorts, the prospective study relied on clinical history that participants themselves reported in a screening survey and a study questionnaire. In the prospective study, whole blood, serum and a nasopharyngeal or oropharyngeal swab were collected from each participant by mobile phlebotomists. Additional blood draws and questionnaires over an approximately two-month period could optionally be provided by prospective study participants. Blood samples from the prospective study were shipped frozen or at room temperature prior to DNA extraction.

The sequence joins TRBV9 to TRBJ2-3, with a tentative D gene TRBD1 over 5 matching bases. Sequences were obtained from PBMCs or T cells enriched from blood (not recorded which). This TCR derives from a woman between 45 and 65 years old with acute COVID-19. The bases read TGTGCCAGCAGCGTAGAGCCAGGGACAGATACGCAGTATTTT. It translates as CASSVEPGTDTQYF.